A single sample is the source of the 11 T cell receptor beta chains below, sequenced in a study of T cell repertoires in cytomegalovirus infection. TCRdb reprocessed the reads via MiXCR and lists one record per CDR3 protein. The sample lists about 890,000 distinct CDR3 sequences, less than 35% occurring once. Their antigen targets remain unknown. The specimen was cultured CD8+ T cells from PBMCs, collected from culture after CMV antigen stimulation. These TCRs come from a human donor in good health (CMV status not recorded). Some clones in this sample may be carry-over from other donors' samples.

This clonotype was seen only a few times. The CDR3 DNA sequence: TGTGCCAGCAGCTTAATTAAGACAGGGAACAATGAGCAGTTCTTC. This gives the protein CASSLIKTGNNEQFF. The rearrangement joins TRBV7-6 to TRBJ2-1; 7 nucleotides align to TRBD1. Trimming cost V 2 bases and J 5 bases; bases outside gene matches: 6. The CDR3 runs 15 residues. CDR1 and CDR2 (germline): SGHVS, FNYEAQ.

The chain is built from TRBV19 and TRBJ1-2; D gene uncertain. Per germline, CDR1 LNHDA and CDR2 SQIVND (reference sequence). Trimming stripped 7 bases from V and 3 bases from J, with 9 bases between. The CDR3 runs to 12 residues. The CDR3 DNA is TGTGCCAGTATGGGGTTTTACTATGGCTACACCTTC. Amino acid sequence: CASMGFYYGYTF.

This clonotype was seen a few times. The V call is TRBV5-6, the J call TRBJ1-1; 7 bases agree with TRBD1. This CDR3 region has 14 residues. Germline V lookup: CDR1 SGHDT, CDR2 YYEEEE. Unmatched junction bases numbered 6, after V lost 2 bases and J lost 5 bases. Here the CDR3 reads CASSFLQGITEAFF. CDR3 bases: TGTGCCAGCAGCTTCTTACAGGGGATTACTGAAGCTTTCTTT. Full variable domain (missing parts from reference TRBV5-6 and TRBJ1-1): DAGVTQSPTHLIKTRGQQVTLRCSPKSGHDTVSWYQQALGQGPQFIFQYYEEEERQRGNFPDRFSGHQFPNYSSELNVNALLLGDSALYLCASSFLQGITEAFFGQGTRLTVV.

The rearrangement uses TRBV12-5 and TRBJ2-5, with 8 bases lining up with TRBD2. This CDR3 is 13 amino acids long. CDR1 and CDR2 (germline): LGHNT, FRNRAP. With V trimmed by 4 bases and J by 5 bases, 3 bases remained unmatched. CDR3 region: CASGSGGGETQYF. The CDR3, as DNA: TGTGCTAGTGGTTCGGGGGGGGGCGAGACCCAGTACTTC.

J is TRBJ2-1 and V is TRBV7-1; D call uncertain. TRBV7-1 carries the ORF label, with uncertain function. V was clipped by 3 bases and J by 12 bases, with 9 bases between them. This CDR3 contains 11 residues. This chain's CDR3 is CASSSNRVQFF. The CDR3 DNA reads as TGTGCCAGCAGCTCGAATAGGGTGCAGTTCTTC.

J is TRBJ2-4 and V is TRBV27; 7 bases are shared with TRBD2. After removal of 2 bases from V and 8 bases from J, the junction contained 12 bases not matched to a gene. This CDR3 is 16 amino acids long. The germline gives CDR1 MNHEY, CDR2 SMNVEV (reference sequence). CDR3 sequence (DNA): TGTGCCAGCAGTTTAGAATGGGGACGGGGGAGGGACATTCAGTACTTC. Encoded protein: CASSLEWGRGRDIQYF.

In its sample, this clonotype was seen a few times. The gene calls are TRBV19 and TRBJ1-6; 9 bases agree with TRBD1. Germline assignment: CDR1 LNHDA and CDR2 SQIVND (reference sequence). With 3 bases clipped from V and 10 bases from J, the junction kept 7 bases outside the gene matches. CDR3 length: 15 amino acids. CDR3 region: CASSIRDREGSPLHF. The DNA of the CDR3 is TGTGCCAGTAGTATCCGGGACAGGGAAGGATCACCCCTCCACTTT.

J is TRBJ2-1 and V is TRBV7-6; a possible D gene is TRBD1 (6 bases). CDR3 length: 16 amino acids. Germline-derived CDR1 and CDR2 are SGHVS and FNYEAQ. V gave up 0 bases and J gave up 4 bases, with 13 bases separating them. In nucleotides, the CDR3 is TGTGCCAGCAGCTTAGCGTCAGGACAGCCTTACAATGAGCAGTTCTTC. Its protein product is CASSLASGQPYNEQFF.

The V gene is TRBV7-9, the J gene TRBJ1-2; possible D gene TRBD1, 5 bases. The CDR3 has 16 amino acids. V lost 1 base and J 2 bases, leaving 14 bases between the germline ends. The germline gives CDR1 SEHNR, CDR2 FQNEAQ (reference sequence). Here the CDR3 reads CASSLGPGSINYGYTF. The CDR3 bases are TGTGCCAGCAGCTTAGGACCAGGGAGTATAAACTATGGCTACACCTTC.

The V and J genes are TRBV2 and TRBJ2-3, with D possibly being TRBD1 or TRBD2 (5 bases each). In germline, CDR1 is SNHLY, CDR2 FYNNEI. CDR3 length: 16 residues. The ends were cut back, 6 bases at V and 0 bases at J, with 16 bases in the middle. The CDR3 DNA follows: TGTGCCAGCAGGGGGGTAGGCAGGGCAAGCACAGATACGCAGTATTTT. Translation gives CASRGVGRASTDTQYF.

This clonotype was seen a few times. The CDR3 is CASSLSATGAYEQYV. The CDR3 DNA is TGTGCCAGCAGTTTATCCGCCACAGGGGCCTACGAGCAGTACGTC. The chain carries TRBV27 and TRBJ2-7; 7 bases agree with TRBD1. From germline, CDR1 is MNHEY and CDR2 SMNVEV (reference sequence). V lost 0 bases and J lost 2; bases outside the gene matches: 4. The CDR3 runs to 15 residues.